This is a list of T cell receptor beta chains from one sample in a study of shared clonotypes between healthy human individuals. Repertoires were generated with immunoSEQ multiplex PCR, while TCRdb's copy carries only in-frame clones and drops some. The repertoire consists of around 2.3 million clones, with roughly 95% occurring once and the leading ten covering roughly 0.13%. The sample consisted of naive CD4+ T cells sorted from blood. These receptors all come from a man between 18 and 29 years old in good health. Each CDR3 is given with its conserved first and last residue. The order of the fields is J gene, V gene, CDR3 protein.

J: TRBJ2-5
V: TRBV7-6
CDR3: CASSFSGGSQETQYF

J: TRBJ1-1
V: TRBV9
CDR3: CASSVEVFGTEAFF

J: TRBJ2-2
V: TRBV6-4
CDR3: CASRSQGQGTAGELFF

J: TRBJ2-2
V: TRBV19
CDR3: CASSIQRTGELFF

J: TRBJ1-2
V: TRBV6-5
CDR3: CASSSQNYGYTF

J: TRBJ2-2
V: TRBV4-3
CDR3: CASSQDRGLAGELFF

J: TRBJ2-1
V: TRBV6-1
CDR3: CASSELGDEQFF

J: TRBJ2-5
V: TRBV4-1
CDR3: CASSQGAGQGEETQYF

J: TRBJ2-7
V: TRBV7-9
CDR3: CASSRGEGSYEQYF

J: TRBJ1-3
V: TRBV19
CDR3: CASGEQGGNTIYF

J: TRBJ2-3
V: TRBV2
CDR3: CASRAWEENTQYF

J: TRBJ2-3
V: TRBV6-1
CDR3: CASRQGIATDTQYF

J: TRBJ1-6
V: TRBV27
CDR3: CASSPRVKGGNSPLHF

J: TRBJ1-5
V: TRBV30
CDR3: CAWSAGQNWGNQPQHF

J: TRBJ2-2
V: TRBV27
CDR3: CASSIPTGTGELFF

J: TRBJ2-5
V: TRBV19
CDR3: CASSAQETQYF

J: TRBJ2-1
V: TRBV5-1
CDR3: CASKDPGVRNEQFF

J: TRBJ1-2
V: TRBV6-5
CDR3: CASSNPWGGNGYTF

J: TRBJ1-6
V: TRBV7-9
CDR3: CASSPGTGGAGSLHF

J: TRBJ2-2
V: TRBV28
CDR3: CATIRVDTGELFF

J: TRBJ2-1
V: TRBV9
CDR3: CASSVGVHSSYNEQFF

J: TRBJ2-7
V: TRBV5-1
CDR3: CASSLADRDAYEQYF

J: TRBJ1-1
V: TRBV7-9
CDR3: CASSLVYPYTEAFF

J: TRBJ1-1
V: TRBV5-6
CDR3: CASSSVRQLWNTEAFF

J: TRBJ2-7
V: TRBV30
CDR3: CAWSVNLRYEQYF

J: TRBJ1-1
V: TRBV18
CDR3: CASSPGDRLLNTEAFF

J: TRBJ2-5
V: TRBV6-6
CDR3: CASREGLGIETQYF

J: TRBJ1-5
V: TRBV5-5
CDR3: CASSYNPGQVSNQPQHF

J: TRBJ2-7
V: TRBV2
CDR3: CASSADLSSYEQYF

J: TRBJ1-2
V: TRBV19
CDR3: CASSEDRYYGYTF

J: TRBJ2-5
V: TRBV27
CDR3: CASSGWDRDYETQYF

J: TRBJ2-7
V: TRBV9
CDR3: CASSVGDRSSYEQYF

J: TRBJ1-2
V: TRBV6-5
CDR3: CASSLTRVDGYTF

J: TRBJ2-1
V: TRBV5-1
CDR3: CASSPKATSNSYNEQFF

J: TRBJ2-3
V: TRBV6-1
CDR3: CASSEGGPDTQYF

J: TRBJ1-1
V: TRBV5-5
CDR3: CASRLTVNTEAFF

J: TRBJ2-5
V: TRBV4-3
CDR3: CASSQDYGREETQYF

J: TRBJ2-2
V: TRBV9
CDR3: CASSAKPRTGNTGELFF

J: TRBJ1-4
V: TRBV5-1
CDR3: CASSLASQTVGEKLFF

J: TRBJ2-1
V: TRBV10-3
CDR3: CAISESSLVAGGNEQFF

J: TRBJ2-7
V: TRBV11-2
CDR3: CASSLGSAYEQYF

J: TRBJ2-5
V: TRBV10-3
CDR3: CAISPGRGRGFADATQYF

J: TRBJ2-5
V: TRBV5-4
CDR3: CASSFKGLQETQYF

J: TRBJ2-5
V: TRBV5-4
CDR3: CASSFALQETQYF

J: TRBJ2-7
V: TRBV27
CDR3: CASTLGGGYEQYF

J: TRBJ2-2
V: TRBV9
CDR3: CASNKNTGELFF

J: TRBJ2-3
V: TRBV14
CDR3: CASSQAPGRGRADTQYF

J: TRBJ1-2
V: TRBV28
CDR3: CAIGEGSSNYGYTF

J: TRBJ1-1
V: TRBV28
CDR3: CASGVPEGTEAFF

J: TRBJ2-7
V: TRBV6-5
CDR3: CASSSPGRSSYEQYF

J: TRBJ2-5
V: TRBV7-6
CDR3: CASSPTWQETQYF

J: TRBJ2-7
V: TRBV7-3
CDR3: CASSAGNSYEQYF

J: TRBJ2-2
V: TRBV11-2
CDR3: CASSLVLAGGRELFF

J: TRBJ2-7
V: TRBV15
CDR3: CATSRGEESSYEQYF

J: TRBJ1-1
V: TRBV9
CDR3: CASSPPQAGTEAFF